The rows below give T cell receptor beta chains drawn from one sample of a study of blood T cell repertoires in COVID-19. The data were produced by immunoSEQ multiplex PCR, yet TCRdb's version contains in-frame clones alone and is incomplete. The repertoire holds approximately 340,000 clones, with roughly 86% as singletons. Material for sequencing was peripheral blood. The origin of the receptors is a man aged 25-45 years with COVID-19, enrolled during active disease. The CDR3 runs from the conserved cysteine through the conserved F or W. The D gene is left open where the match is weak. Clone size is stated in some rows and not others, as once, few, many or a class when expanded.

clone_size,j_call,d_call,cdr3_length,v_call,cdr3_aa,cdr3_nt
-,TRBJ2-7,-,13,TRBV15,CATSREGTYEQYF,TGTGCCACCAGCAGAGAGGGCACCTACGAGCAGTACTTC
-,TRBJ1-5,TRBD1,17,TRBV6-6,CASSPHPPGQGIQPQHF,TGTGCCAGCAGTCCCCACCCCCCGGGACAGGGAATTCAGCCCCAGCATTTT
-,TRBJ2-7,TRBD1,13,TRBV18,CASSPQGVYEQYF,TGTGCCAGCTCACCTCAGGGGGTCTACGAGCAGTACTTC
-,TRBJ1-1,TRBD1,15,TRBV14,CASSLLGQGVTEAFF,TGTGCCAGCAGCCTGCTCGGACAGGGGGTTACTGAAGCTTTCTTT
-,TRBJ1-6,TRBD1,17,TRBV19,CASSNSGPGQGNSPLHF,TGTGCCAGTAGTAATTCAGGCCCGGGACAGGGAAATTCACCCCTCCACTTT
-,TRBJ2-5,-,17,TRBV7-9,CASSLAGMTPGGETQYF,TGTGCCAGCAGCTTAGCGGGAATGACGCCCGGGGGAGAGACCCAGTACTTC
-,TRBJ2-7,-,13,TRBV2,CASNLRGSNEQYF,TGTGCCAGCAATCTCAGGGGTAGCAACGAGCAGTACTTC
-,TRBJ2-1,TRBD2,20,TRBV18,CASSPPGTSGSTNDMNEQFF,TGTGCCAGCTCACCACCAGGGACTAGCGGGAGTACTAATGATATGAATGAGCAGTTCTTC
-,TRBJ2-2,TRBD2,15,TRBV7-9,CASSSTSGSVGELFF,TGTGCCAGCAGCAGCACTAGCGGGAGTGTCGGGGAGCTGTTTTTT
-,TRBJ1-1,-,13,TRBV3-1/TRBV3-2,CASTLGEASEAFF,TGTGCCAGCACCCTAGGGGAGGCCTCTGAAGCTTTCTTT
once,TRBJ2-1,-,13,TRBV4-3,CASSQTSRNEQFF,TGCGCCAGCAGCCAGACATCTCGGAATGAGCAGTTCTTC
-,TRBJ1-2,TRBD1,15,TRBV19,CATQPNGQGAYGYTF,TGTGCCACCCAACCAAACGGACAGGGGGCTTATGGCTACACCTTC
-,TRBJ2-7,TRBD1,14,TRBV5-4,CASSFGTGGYEQYF,TGTGCCAGCAGCTTCGGGACAGGAGGATACGAGCAGTACTTC
-,TRBJ2-1,TRBD2,16,TRBV19,CASSGWLAGTYNEQFF,TGTGCCAGTAGTGGGTGGCTAGCGGGGACCTACAATGAGCAGTTCTTC
-,TRBJ2-3,-,12,TRBV12-3/TRBV12-4,CASSSSADTQYF,-
-,TRBJ2-1,TRBD2,14,TRBV7-2,CASTATSGKNEQFF,TGTGCCAGCACCGCGACTAGCGGGAAGAATGAGCAGTTCTTC
-,TRBJ2-5,TRBD1,15,TRBV19,CASSIDRGLLETQYF,TGTGCCAGTAGTATAGACAGGGGGCTCTTGGAGACCCAGTACTTC
-,TRBJ2-7,TRBD1,19,TRBV4-3,CASSQAAVSGTGGSYEQYF,TGCGCCAGCAGCCAAGCCGCCGTATCCGGGACAGGGGGGTCATACGAGCAGTACTTC
-,TRBJ1-3,TRBD1,19,TRBV29-1,CSVEDPQTGRDPSGNTIYF,TGCAGCGTTGAAGATCCCCAGACAGGGAGAGACCCCTCTGGAAACACCATATATTTT
-,TRBJ1-2,-,15,TRBV5-1,CASSPEGNFYYGYTF,TGCGCCAGCAGCCCGGAGGGGAACTTCTACTATGGCTACACCTTC
few,TRBJ2-5,-,14,TRBV19,CASRKEGAGETQYF,TGTGCCAGTAGGAAGGAGGGGGCGGGGGAGACCCAGTACTTC
-,TRBJ2-5,-,12,TRBV6-6,CASRGSQETQYF,TGTGCCAGCCGGGGATCTCAAGAGACCCAGTACTTC
-,TRBJ2-3,TRBD1,19,TRBV29-1,CSVEDPGQGAGYNYYTQYF,TGCAGCGTTGAGGACCCGGGACAGGGGGCAGGATACAATTATTATACGCAGTATTTT
-,TRBJ2-1,-,12,TRBV7-2,CASSFYDNEQFF,TGTGCCAGCAGCTTCTACGACAATGAGCAGTTCTTC
-,TRBJ2-7,-,14,TRBV5-4,CASSLGVGDYEQYF,TGTGCCAGCAGCTTGGGGGTCGGGGATTACGAGCAGTACTTC
once,TRBJ2-1,TRBD1,16,TRBV15,CATSSEQGALGNEQFF,TGTGCCACCAGCAGCGAACAGGGGGCGTTGGGAAATGAGCAGTTCTTC
-,TRBJ2-6,-,17,TRBV4-3,CASSQVPGESGANVLTF,TGCGCCAGCAGCCAAGTCCCCGGGGAATCTGGGGCCAACGTCCTGACTTTC
-,TRBJ1-1,TRBD1,14,TRBV5-5,CASSSGQANTEAFF,TGTGCCAGCAGCTCGGGACAGGCCAACACTGAAGCTTTCTTT
-,TRBJ1-2,TRBD1,13,TRBV6-5,CASSHYRGHGYTF,TGTGCCAGCAGTCACTACAGGGGGCATGGCTACACCTTC
-,TRBJ2-5,TRBD2,13,TRBV7-2,CASSRGGQETQYF,TGTGCCAGCAGCCGCGGGGGACAAGAGACCCAGTACTTC
-,TRBJ2-1,-,17,TRBV7-9,CASSRVRVVQIYNEQFF,TGTGCCAGCAGCCGTGTCCGGGTGGTGCAAATCTACAATGAGCAGTTCTTC
-,TRBJ2-2,TRBD2,15,TRBV6-5,CASSTSGGPTGELFF,TGTGCCAGCAGTACTAGCGGGGGCCCCACCGGGGAGCTGTTTTTT
few,TRBJ1-6,-,16,TRBV5-4,CASSWRSGQHNSPLHF,TGTGCCAGCAGTTGGAGATCCGGACAGCATAATTCACCCCTCCACTTT
-,TRBJ2-1,-,15,TRBV15,CATSMVQGFGNEQFF,TGTGCCACCAGCATGGTACAGGGTTTTGGCAATGAGCAGTTCTTC
-,TRBJ1-2,-,15,TRBV19,CASSIRVGGNYGYTF,TGTGCCAGTAGTATCAGGGTTGGGGGGAACTATGGCTACACCTTC
-,TRBJ1-2,TRBD1,14,TRBV7-9,CASSQKTGEVGYTF,TGTGCCAGCAGCCAGAAGACAGGGGAAGTAGGCTACACCTTC
-,TRBJ2-5,-,12,TRBV7-2,CASSSGVETQYF,TGTGCCAGCAGCTCTGGAGTCGAGACCCAGTACTTC
hyperexpanded,TRBJ2-7,TRBD2,15,TRBV5-6,CASSPRLASSYEQYF,TGTGCCAGCAGCCCTCGACTAGCTAGCTCCTACGAGCAGTACTTC
once,TRBJ2-1,-,11,TRBV30,CAWSVVKGKFF,TGTGCCTGGAGTGTGGTAAAGGGGAAGTTCTTC
-,TRBJ2-1,TRBD2,19,TRBV2,CASRAGTSGRTSSYNEQFF,TGTGCCAGCAGGGCAGGGACTAGCGGGAGGACAAGCTCCTACAATGAGCAGTTCTTC
-,TRBJ2-3,-,14,TRBV7-3,CASSLGGHADTQYF,TGTGCCAGCAGCTTGGGGGGGCACGCAGATACGCAGTATTTT
few,TRBJ1-1,-,15,TRBV2,CASSVDSLQNTEAFF,TGTGCCAGCAGTGTCGACAGCCTCCAGAACACTGAAGCTTTCTTT
-,TRBJ2-2,-,13,TRBV12-3/TRBV12-4,CASSLRFTGELFF,TGTGCCAGCAGTTTGAGATTCACCGGGGAGCTGTTTTTT
-,TRBJ2-7,TRBD2,15,TRBV11-2,CASSFTSGPAYEQYF,TGTGCCAGCAGCTTTACTAGCGGGCCCGCCTACGAGCAGTACTTC
few,TRBJ2-1,-,13,TRBV27,CASNRLGYDEQFF,TGTGCCAGCAACCGACTAGGTTACGACGAGCAGTTCTTC
-,TRBJ2-1,TRBD2,16,TRBV28,CASRVGGDSAYNEQFF,TGTGCCAGCAGAGTCGGGGGGGACTCAGCCTACAATGAGCAGTTCTTC
-,TRBJ2-4,TRBD2,18,TRBV10-3,CATRRGTREGRAKNIQYF,TGTGCCACCCGCCGGGGGACTAGAGAGGGGCGAGCCAAAAACATTCAGTACTTC
-,TRBJ2-1,TRBD2,15,TRBV7-9,CASSLLADSYNEQFF,TGTGCCAGCAGCTTGCTAGCGGACTCCTACAATGAGCAGTTCTTC
once,TRBJ2-7,TRBD2,15,TRBV28,CASSFLGGSSYEQYF,TGTGCCAGCAGTTTTCTGGGCGGGAGCTCCTACGAGCAGTACTTC
few,TRBJ1-5,-,16,TRBV15,CATSRDPRGWNQPQHF,TGTGCCACCAGCAGAGATCCCAGGGGATGGAACCAGCCCCAGCATTTT
-,TRBJ1-3,TRBD1,16,TRBV9,CASSVVDRGRVNTIYF,TGTGCCAGCAGCGTAGTAGACAGGGGGCGCGTAAACACCATATATTTT
-,TRBJ2-1,-,16,TRBV27,CASSLLVATTVREQFF,TGTGCCAGCAGTTTACTTGTCGCGACTACTGTACGGGAGCAGTTCTTC
once,TRBJ2-2,-,16,TRBV19,CASSILGRVNTGELFF,TGTGCCAGTAGTATACTAGGGCGGGTAAACACCGGGGAGCTGTTTTTT